The rows below give T cell receptor beta chains drawn from one sample of a study of blood T cells in healthy people across ages. TCRdb re-derived calls from the 5' RACE reads in MiXCR, one entry per CDR3 protein. Of roughly 1.4 million distinct CDR3 sequences listed, almost 60% are singletons. Sequencing was carried out using blood. The receptors were sampled from a man between 18 and 35 years old in good health. CDR3s include the opening cysteine and the closing phenylalanine or tryptophan. D genes are given only for firm matches. The listing skips clone size in some rows; elsewhere it reads once, few, many or a size class.

CDR3 protein: CSATDRESSYNSPLHF
CDR3 DNA: TGCAGTGCCACGGACAGGGAAAGCTCCTATAATTCACCCCTCCACTTT
V gene: TRBV20-1
clone size: once
J gene: TRBJ1-6
D gene: TRBD1

CDR3 protein: CASKRSSLAETQYF
CDR3 DNA: TGCGCCAGCAAGCGTTCTAGCTTGGCAGAGACCCAGTACTTC
V gene: TRBV5-1
clone size: .
J gene: TRBJ2-5
D gene: .

CDR3 protein: CSVEGQATDYNEQFF
CDR3 DNA: TGCAGCGTTGAAGGACAGGCGACCGACTACAATGAGCAGTTCTTC
V gene: TRBV29-1
clone size: .
J gene: TRBJ2-1
D gene: .

CDR3 protein: CAISESTTTNEKLFF
CDR3 DNA: TGTGCCATCAGTGAGTCGACAACTACTAATGAAAAACTGTTTTTT
V gene: TRBV10-3
clone size: .
J gene: TRBJ1-4
D gene: .

CDR3 protein: CAIGYRGIGTEAFF
CDR3 DNA: TGTGCCATCGGATACAGGGGTATCGGCACTGAAGCTTTCTTT
V gene: TRBV15
clone size: .
J gene: TRBJ1-1
D gene: TRBD1

CDR3 protein: CSAVIGTGFSEQYF
CDR3 DNA: TGCAGCGCTGTAATTGGGACAGGGTTCTCCGAGCAGTACTTC
V gene: TRBV29-1
clone size: .
J gene: TRBJ2-7
D gene: TRBD1

CDR3 protein: CASSYSWGITNYGYTF
CDR3 DNA: TGTGCCAGCAGTTATTCTTGGGGAATTACTAACTATGGCTACACCTTC
V gene: TRBV6-5
clone size: .
J gene: TRBJ1-2
D gene: .

CDR3 protein: CASIPQGTVESHEQFF
CDR3 DNA: TGTGCCAGCATCCCTCAAGGCACAGTCGAATCTCATGAGCAGTTCTTC
V gene: TRBV6-2/TRBV6-3
clone size: .
J gene: TRBJ2-1
D gene: .

CDR3 protein: CASSLESVRILMAGELFF
CDR3 DNA: TGTGCCAGCAGCTTAGAATCGGTTCGGATATTAATGGCCGGGGAGCTGTTTTTT
V gene: TRBV7-9
clone size: .
J gene: TRBJ2-2
D gene: .

CDR3 protein: CASSLDSVLAKNIQYF
CDR3 DNA: TGCGCCAGCAGCTTGGACAGCGTTCTAGCCAAAAACATTCAGTACTTC
V gene: TRBV5-1
clone size: .
J gene: TRBJ2-4
D gene: .

CDR3 protein: CASSLGMGRGGWFTGELFF
CDR3 DNA: TGTGCCAGCAGTTTAGGGATGGGCAGGGGCGGTTGGTTCACCGGGGAGCTGTTTTTT
V gene: TRBV27
clone size: .
J gene: TRBJ2-2
D gene: .

CDR3 protein: CASSRPQEPQYF
CDR3 DNA: TGCGCCAGCAGCCGACCCCAAGAGCCCCAGTACTTC
V gene: TRBV4-1
clone size: .
J gene: TRBJ2-5
D gene: .

CDR3 protein: CASSQEGAWNEQFF
CDR3 DNA: TGCGCCAGCAGCCAAGAAGGGGCGTGGAATGAGCAGTTCTTC
V gene: TRBV4-3
clone size: few
J gene: TRBJ2-1
D gene: .